This TCR beta chain appears in the sequencing data of a study of post-analysis software for immune sequencing data. Study as a whole: Relapsing-remitting, secondary progressive and progressive-relapsing forms of multiple sclerosis all featured among disease courses. Study-wide results and limits: Significantly lower normalized Chao1 diversity was found in patients with multiple sclerosis relative to controls. Elevated frequency relative to controls characterized about 5 TRBV segments in patients, TRBV5-6, TRBV5-1 and TRBV20-1 among them. Under the F measure, samples that were prepared in one batch clustered strongly together.

V was trimmed by 9 bases and J by 2 bases, leaving 7 bases between them. This CDR3 has 13 residues. Germline V gives CDR1 KGHDR, CDR2 SFDVKD. This clonotype was detected a few times. Its antigen remains unidentified. Incorporated into the TCR beta cDNA libraries were unique molecular identifiers, which served to reduce PCR and sequencing biases. From around 1 to 10 million T cells, 500,000 or so cDNA molecules were obtained. TCRdb re-analysed the PCR reads in MiXCR, keeping a single row per CDR3 protein. The sample contains some 260,000 distinct CDR3 sequences, about 40% of which appear only once. This TCR was sampled from a girl aged 10-17 years with multiple sclerosis. The chain employs TRBV24-1 and TRBJ2-6; D possibly matches TRBD1 or TRBD2 (6 bases each). The sample comprised blood. The CDR3 sequence: CATRGPGANVLTF. Here the CDR3 DNA reads TGTGCCACCCGGGGGCCTGGGGCCAACGTCCTGACTTTC.